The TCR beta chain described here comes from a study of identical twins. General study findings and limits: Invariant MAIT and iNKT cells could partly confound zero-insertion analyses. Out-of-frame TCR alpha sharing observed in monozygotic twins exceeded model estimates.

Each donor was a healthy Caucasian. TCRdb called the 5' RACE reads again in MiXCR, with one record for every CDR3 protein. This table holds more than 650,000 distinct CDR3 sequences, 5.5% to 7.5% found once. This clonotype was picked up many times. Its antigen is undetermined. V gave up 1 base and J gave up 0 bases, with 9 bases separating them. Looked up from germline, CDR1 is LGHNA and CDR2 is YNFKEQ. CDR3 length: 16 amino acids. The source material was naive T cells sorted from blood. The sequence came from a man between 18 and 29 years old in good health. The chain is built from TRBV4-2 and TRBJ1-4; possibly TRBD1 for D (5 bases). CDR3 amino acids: CASSQGGVATNEKLFF. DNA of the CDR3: TGTGCCAGCAGCCAAGGGGGGGTAGCAACTAATGAAAAACTGTTTTTT.